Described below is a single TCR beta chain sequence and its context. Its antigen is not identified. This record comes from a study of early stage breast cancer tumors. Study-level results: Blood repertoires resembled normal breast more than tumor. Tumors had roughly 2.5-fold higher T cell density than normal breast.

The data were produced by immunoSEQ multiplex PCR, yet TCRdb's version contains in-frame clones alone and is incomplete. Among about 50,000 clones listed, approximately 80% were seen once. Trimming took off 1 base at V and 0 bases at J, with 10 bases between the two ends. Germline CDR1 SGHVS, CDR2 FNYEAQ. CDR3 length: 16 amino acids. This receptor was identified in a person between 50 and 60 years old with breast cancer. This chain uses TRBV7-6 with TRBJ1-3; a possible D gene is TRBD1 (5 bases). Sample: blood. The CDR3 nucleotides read TGTGCCAGCAGCTTAGGTGGCGGGGGCTCTGGAAACACCATATATTTT. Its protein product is CASSLGGGGSGNTIYF.